A selection of T cell receptor beta chains follows, all from one sample in a study of cytomegalovirus exposure and HLA in healthy donors. Profiled with immunoSEQ multiplex PCR; TCRdb holds only in-frame clones, not every one. The table has 150,000 to 200,000 clones, about 90% seen once. Input material: PBMCs. Receptor source: a woman younger than 30 in good health and CMV-seropositive. The CDR3 runs from the conserved cysteine through the conserved F or W. The D gene is left open where the match is weak. Rows may omit the clone size; those that give it use once, few, many or a size class.

>TRBV7-2|TRBJ2-5|.|.|13
TGTGCCAGCAGCCCCTCCCCCCGGGAGACCCAGTACTTC
CASSPSPRETQYF
>TRBV5-1|TRBJ1-2|.|.|16
TGCGCCAGCTCCGAGAGGACAGCAGGGAGGGCTTATGGCTACACCTTC
CASSERTAGRAYGYTF
>TRBV28|TRBJ2-3|.|TRBD1|13
TGTGCCAGCAGTTCCGGACAGGCCGATACGCAGTATTTT
CASSSGQADTQYF
>TRBV7-9|TRBJ1-6|.|.|14
TGTGCCAGCAGCTTATCGGGGGGTGAATCACCCCTCCACTTT
CASSLSGGESPLHF
>TRBV7-9|TRBJ1-1|.|.|14
TGTGCCAGCAGACCCCCAGGGGTGAACACTGAAGCTTTCTTT
CASRPPGVNTEAFF
>TRBV4-1|TRBJ2-2|.|TRBD1|15
TGCGCCAGCGGAGGCGGACAGGGAATCACCGGGGAGCTGTTTTTT
CASGGGQGITGELFF
>TRBV7-5|TRBJ2-5|.|.|15
TGTGTCAGAAGCTTAGCAGGGAGCGGCCAAGAGACCCAGTACTTC
CVRSLAGSGQETQYF
>TRBV9|TRBJ2-1|.|TRBD2|15
TGTGCCAGCAGCGTAGAGAGCGGGAGGGCCAATGAGCAGTTCTTC
CASSVESGRANEQFF
>TRBV10-3|TRBJ2-7|.|.|12
TGTGCCATCAGTACGGGGGCCTACGAGCAGTACTTC
CAISTGAYEQYF
>TRBV27|TRBJ1-1|.|.|15
TGTGCCAGCAGAAGTCTAGGGACTCGCAACACTGAAGCTTTCTTT
CASRSLGTRNTEAFF
>TRBV2|TRBJ2-6|.|.|15
TGTGCCAGCAGCTTGGGGAGAACTGGGGCCAACGTCCTGACTTTC
CASSLGRTGANVLTF
>TRBV6-1|TRBJ1-1|.|.|14
TGTGCCAGCAGAGCGGGAAACCTGAACACTGAAGCTTTCTTT
CASRAGNLNTEAFF
>TRBV6-1|TRBJ2-3|.|TRBD2|14
TGTGCCAGTAGACTAGCGGGGCGCACAGATACGCAGTATTTT
CASRLAGRTDTQYF
>TRBV5-6|TRBJ2-1|.|TRBD2|15
TGTGCCAGCAGCCTACTAGCGGGAGGGCCTAATGAGCAGTTCTTC
CASSLLAGGPNEQFF
>TRBV27|TRBJ2-3|.|TRBD2|14
TGTGCCAGCAGGTATCTAGCGGGGACAGATACGCAGTATTTT
CASRYLAGTDTQYF
>TRBV27|TRBJ1-1|.|TRBD1|14
TGTGCCAGCAGTGGCCGGGACAGATACACTGAAGCTTTCTTT
CASSGRDRYTEAFF
>TRBV4-1|TRBJ1-1|few|.|16
TGCGCCAGCAGCCAAGATCAGAATAGAGGGAACACTGAAGCTTTCTTT
CASSQDQNRGNTEAFF
>TRBV7-2|TRBJ1-2|.|TRBD1|14
TGTGCCAGCAGCGTAGACAGGGGAAACTATGGCTACACCTTC
CASSVDRGNYGYTF
>TRBV15|TRBJ1-2|.|TRBD1|15
TGTGCCACCAGCAGAGTTCTAGGACAGGAGGTTGGCTACACCTTC
CATSRVLGQEVGYTF
>TRBV4-1|TRBJ2-6|.|.|15
TGCGCCAGCAGCCAGACAACATCTGGGGCCAACGTCCTGACTTTC
CASSQTTSGANVLTF